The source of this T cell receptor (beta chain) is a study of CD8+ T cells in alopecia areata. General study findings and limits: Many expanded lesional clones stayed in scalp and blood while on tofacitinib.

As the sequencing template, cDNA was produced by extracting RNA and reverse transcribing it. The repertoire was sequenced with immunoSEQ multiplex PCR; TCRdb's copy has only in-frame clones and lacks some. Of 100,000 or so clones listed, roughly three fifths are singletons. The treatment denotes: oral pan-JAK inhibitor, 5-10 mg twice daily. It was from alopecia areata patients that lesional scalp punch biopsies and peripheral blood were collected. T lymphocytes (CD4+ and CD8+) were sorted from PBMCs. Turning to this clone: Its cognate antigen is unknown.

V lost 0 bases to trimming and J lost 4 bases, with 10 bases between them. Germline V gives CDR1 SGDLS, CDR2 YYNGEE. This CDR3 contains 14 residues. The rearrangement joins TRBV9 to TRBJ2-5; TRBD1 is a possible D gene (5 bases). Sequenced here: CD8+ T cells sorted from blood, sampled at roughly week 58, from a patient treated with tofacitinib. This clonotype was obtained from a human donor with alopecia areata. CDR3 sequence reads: CASSVDRGRETQYF. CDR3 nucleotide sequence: TGTGCCAGCAGCGTAGATAGGGGCAGAGAGACCCAGTACTTC.